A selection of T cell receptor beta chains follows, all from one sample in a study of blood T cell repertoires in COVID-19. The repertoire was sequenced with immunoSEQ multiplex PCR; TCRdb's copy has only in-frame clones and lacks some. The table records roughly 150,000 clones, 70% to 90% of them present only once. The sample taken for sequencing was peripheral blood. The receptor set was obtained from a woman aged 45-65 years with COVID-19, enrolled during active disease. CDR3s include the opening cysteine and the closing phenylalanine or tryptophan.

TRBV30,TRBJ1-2,CAWSVSSFGYTF
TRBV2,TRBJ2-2,CASTRTTNTGELFF
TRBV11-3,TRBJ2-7,CASSLDRQGYEQYF
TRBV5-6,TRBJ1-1,CASSSRDSLYKAFF
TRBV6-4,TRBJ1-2,CASSDSNRGRGYGYTF
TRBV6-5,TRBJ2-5,CATRRDRMGQETQYF
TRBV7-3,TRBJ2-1,CASSLSGYEQFF
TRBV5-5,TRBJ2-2,CASSLLAGGLNTGELFF
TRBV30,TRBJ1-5,CAWNLGRHNQPQHF
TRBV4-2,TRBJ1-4,CASSRGQGAEVEKLFF
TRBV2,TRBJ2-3,CASREAETSAADTQYF
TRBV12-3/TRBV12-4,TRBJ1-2,CASRAQGRGYTF
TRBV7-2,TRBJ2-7,CASSGLAGGRLDEQYF
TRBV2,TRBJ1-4,CASNEGQVPEKLFF
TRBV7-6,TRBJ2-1,CASSHRQGKSYNEQFF
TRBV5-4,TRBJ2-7,CASSLPGKYEQYF
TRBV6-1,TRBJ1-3,CASRELQGADGNTIYF
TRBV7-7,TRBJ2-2,CASSLELAGRSGTGELFF
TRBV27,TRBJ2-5,CASSLGQGRETQYF
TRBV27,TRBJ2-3,CASSKLYEDVAGGNTQYF
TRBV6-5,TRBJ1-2,CASRQLGQGDGYTF
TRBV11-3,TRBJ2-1,CASRSPAGRNEQFF
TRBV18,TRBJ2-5,CASCRGEKETQYF
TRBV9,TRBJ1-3,CASSVAVGTAGNTIYF
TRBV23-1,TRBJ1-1,CASSLGRECTEAFF
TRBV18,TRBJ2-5,CASSSGTEKQETQYF
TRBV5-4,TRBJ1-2,CASTPGGTALTYGYTF
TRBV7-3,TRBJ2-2,CASSLIGQGEGGELFF
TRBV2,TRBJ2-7,CASNPGQGANEQYF
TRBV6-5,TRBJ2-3,CASSYLGGASTDTQYF
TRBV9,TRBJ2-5,CASSADGTGFQETQYF
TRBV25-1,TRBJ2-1,CASSMQGYPDEQFF
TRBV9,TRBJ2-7,CASSANEQYF
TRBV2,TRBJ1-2,CASSDGQGQGYTF
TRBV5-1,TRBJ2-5,CASSLAGGGQETQYF
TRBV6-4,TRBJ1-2,CATRGGSYGYTF